The present TCR beta chain was sequenced within a study of T cells after yellow fever vaccination. Study details: Preparation of the low-cell-number fractions used SMART-Seq v4 Ultra Low Input.

For TCR, cDNA came from 5'RACE template switching, which added a universal primer site and UMIs. MiXCR, run by TCRdb on the 5' RACE reads, gives a single entry per CDR3 protein. The sample gives some 52,000 distinct CDR3 sequences, around 6.7% of which show up once; approximately 25% is in the top ten. The J segment lost 5 bases and the V segment lost 5 bases, leaving 12 bases of the junction unmatched. Germline CDR1 reads SEHNR; CDR2 reads FQNEAQ (reference sequence). CDR3 length equals 16 residues. The TCR was taken from a man younger than 30 who received the YFV17D yellow fever vaccine. V is TRBV7-9 and J is TRBJ1-1; TRBD1 aligns across 9 bases. The source material was CD8+ T cells not binding an NS4B(214-222) dextramer, sorted from PBMCs, sampled more than 40 days after the first yellow fever vaccination. CDR3: CASSLITGGSRTEAFF. In DNA, the CDR3 is TGTGCCAGCAGCCTTATAACAGGGGGCTCCCGGACTGAAGCTTTCTTT.